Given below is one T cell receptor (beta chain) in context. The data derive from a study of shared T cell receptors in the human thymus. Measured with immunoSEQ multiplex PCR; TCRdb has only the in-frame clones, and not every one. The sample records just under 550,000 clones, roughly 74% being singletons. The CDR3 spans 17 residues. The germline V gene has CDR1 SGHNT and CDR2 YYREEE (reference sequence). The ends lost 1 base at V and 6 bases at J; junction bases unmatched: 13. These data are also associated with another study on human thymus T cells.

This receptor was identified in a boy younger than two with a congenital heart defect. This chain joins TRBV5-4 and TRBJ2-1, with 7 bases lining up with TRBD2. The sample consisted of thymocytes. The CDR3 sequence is CASSLRGAGGRGNEQFF. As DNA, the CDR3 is TGTGCCAGCAGCTTGCGTGGGGCTGGGGGGAGGGGCAATGAGCAGTTCTTC.